Below, 31 T cell receptor beta chains from the same sample are listed, as sequenced in a study of regulatory T cells in long-lasting Graves disease. Specified time point: newly diagnosed GD, antithyroid drugs for less than 3 months. PBMC RNA served as the TCR library source. Arm-PCR of CDR3 regions and iRepertoire HTBI primers were used to build TCR beta libraries. TCRdb fed the multiplex PCR reads into MiXCR, producing one record per CDR3 protein. The sample records roughly 420,000 distinct CDR3 sequences, approximately 16% being singletons. This same sample was also part of a study on T cells in Graves' hyperthyroidism and ophthalmopathy.

The input for sequencing was peripheral blood mononuclear cells (PBMCs), taken at new diagnosis, from a patient treated with antithyroid drugs. These receptors were taken from a woman younger than 35 with Graves disease.

This clonotype was counted at least ten times. The chain carries TRBV12-3 or TRBV12-4 and TRBJ2-1; 7 bases are shared with TRBD2. The CDR3 covers 14 residues. The V gene end was trimmed by 7 bases and the J gene end by 6 bases; junction bases not matched to a gene: 9. CDR3 DNA: TGTGCCAGCATCCACCGACTAGCCGTCAATGAGCAGTTCTTC. Its translation is CASIHRLAVNEQFF.

This rearrangement joins TRBV16 to TRBJ2-5, with TRBD2 matching over 7 bases. Per germline, CDR1 KGHSY and CDR2 FQNENV. V gave up 6 bases and J gave up 5 bases; unmatched junction bases: 9. The CDR3 is 14 amino acids. CDR3 sequence reads: CASSPGLGGETQYF. CDR3 bases: TGTGCCAGCAGTCCAGGACTAGGCGGGGAGACCCAGTACTTC.

This clonotype was observed at least ten times. This rearrangement joins TRBV2 to TRBJ1-5; TRBD1 matches at 10 bases. Germline CDR1 is SNHLY and CDR2 is FYNNEI. V gave up 5 bases and J gave up 11 bases; unmatched junction bases: 9. The CDR3 length is 14 residues. The CDR3 region has the DNA TGTGCCAGCAGTCGTCCCGGGACAGGGGATGCCCAGCATTTT. Translating it yields CASSRPGTGDAQHF. Together with reference TRBV2 and TRBJ1-5, the CDR3 gives the full variable domain: EPEVTQTPSHQVTQMGQEVILRCVPISNHLYFYWYRQILGQKVEFLVSFYNNEISEKSEIFDDQFSVERPDGSNFTLKIRSTKLEDSAMYFCASSRPGTGDAQHFGDGTRLSIL.

This clonotype has only a few counts. This chain connects TRBV7-3 to TRBJ2-1, with 15 bases fitting TRBD2. Losses at the gene ends were 5 bases for V and 4 bases for J; bases not matched to a gene: 9. This CDR3 region has 18 residues. The germline gives CDR1 SGHTA, CDR2 FQGTGA. CDR3 loop: CASSPGTSGRRAYNEQFF. DNA of the CDR3: TGTGCCAGCAGCCCAGGGACTAGCGGGAGGAGGGCTTACAATGAGCAGTTCTTC.

This clonotype was seen more than once but under ten times. The rearrangement links TRBV20-1 to TRBJ1-5; 9 positions agree with TRBD1. The CDR3 has 15 residues. Germline V gives CDR1 DFQATT, CDR2 SNEGSKA (reference sequence). V shed 5 bases, J shed 4 bases, and the junction held 9 bases outside the gene matches. The CDR3 DNA reads TGCAGTGCTGTAGATCCCGGGACAGGGAATCAGCCCCAGCATTTT. This codes for CSAVDPGTGNQPQHF.

The table lists this clonotype with many counts. Written as DNA, the CDR3 is TGCAGTGCTAGAGGGTGGGGCCAAGAGACCCAGTACTTC. It translates to CSARGWGQETQYF. This rearrangement joins TRBV20-1 to TRBJ2-5; D not certain. Trimming left V 1 base short and J 1 base short, with 7 bases between. The CDR3 runs 13 residues. Per the germline V gene, CDR1 is DFQATT and CDR2 is SNEGSKA (reference sequence).

This clonotype was counted many times. This chain links TRBV20-1 with TRBJ2-7; the D gene is possibly TRBD2 (6 bases). The CDR3 has 14 amino acids. The germline CDR1 and CDR2 sequences are DFQATT and SNEGSKA (reference sequence). Trimming shortened V by 6 bases and J by 6 bases, and 21 bases separated the two germline ends. In DNA, the CDR3 is TGCAGTGCCAGGAGGTCGACGGAGGGTATCGAGCAGTACTTC. Amino acids: CSARRSTEGIEQYF.

This clonotype was detected many times. The CDR3 here is CASSYFGTSGETQYF. CDR3 bases: TGTGCCAGCAGTTACTTCGGGACTAGCGGAGAGACCCAGTACTTC. The genes are TRBV6-2 or TRBV6-3 and TRBJ2-5; 11 bases line up with TRBD2. Germline trimming cut 1 base from V and 4 bases from J; bases unmatched to any gene: 2. The CDR3 consists of 15 residues. From germline, CDR1 is MNHEY and CDR2 SVGEGT.

There are a few counts of this clonotype. The gene calls are TRBV30 and TRBJ2-7; possibly TRBD2 for D (6 bases). Deletions cut 1 base from V and 3 bases from J, with 13 bases between. From germline, CDR1 is GTSNPN and CDR2 SVGIG (reference sequence). The CDR3 runs to 14 residues. This chain's CDR3 is CAWSGTSLNYEQYF. The CDR3 region has the DNA TGTGCCTGGAGTGGTACTAGCCTAAACTACGAGCAGTACTTC.

The chain has TRBV3-1 and TRBJ1-3; maybe TRBD1 (6 bases). Germline-derived CDR1 and CDR2 are LGHDT and YNNKEL (reference sequence). V lost 2 bases and J lost 4, with 9 bases in between. This CDR3 has 14 residues. The CDR3 sequence is CASSQIQGGNTIYF. The DNA for the CDR3 is TGTGCCAGCAGCCAAATACAGGGAGGAAACACCATATATTTT.

A few counts support this clonotype. The chain employs TRBV28 and TRBJ1-2, with D perhaps TRBD1 (5 bases). Between the trimmed V and J ends, which lost 5 bases and 5 bases, there was a span of 18 bases. CDR1 is MDHEN, CDR2 SYDVKM, per germline. This CDR3 is built from 15 residues. For the CDR3, the DNA is TGTGCCAGCAGTAAAAGCGGACAAATTCTGTATGGCTACACCTTC. Amino acid sequence: CASSKSGQILYGYTF.

To note about this clonotype: A far larger clone is one base from this, pointing to a likely read error. The chain links TRBV6-2 or TRBV6-3 to TRBJ1-1, with 9 bases fitting TRBD1. This CDR3 spans 12 amino acids. Germline assignment: CDR1 MNHEY and CDR2 SVGEGT. DNA of the CDR3: TGTGCCTCAAAACAGGGGGCGAATGAAGCTTCCTTT. Its translation is CASKQGANEASF.

This clonotype was observed at least ten times. This sequence joins TRBV6-2 or TRBV6-3 and TRBJ2-7; the match to TRBD2 covers 10 bases. Germline V lookup: CDR1 MNHEY, CDR2 SVGEGT. J was trimmed by 2 bases and V by 5 bases; bases with no gene match: 12. This CDR3 contains 17 residues. CDR3 region: CASSEELAGDGTYEQYF. The CDR3 bases are TGTGCCAGCAGTGAAGAGCTAGCGGGAGACGGTACCTACGAGCAGTACTTC.

At least ten counts were recorded for this clonotype. The V gene is TRBV18, the J gene TRBJ2-5; tentatively, D is TRBD2 (5 bases). V was cut by 4 bases and J by 5 bases, with 5 bases left in between. The CDR3 runs 11 residues. Germline V gives CDR1 KGHSH, CDR2 LQKENI. The CDR3 is CASSREETQYF. In DNA, the CDR3 is TGTGCCAGCTCACGGGAGGAGACCCAGTACTTC.

This clonotype was counted once. Since a far larger clone is one base different, this is likely a read error. The rearrangement links TRBV6-2 or TRBV6-3 to TRBJ2-1; TRBD1 matches 7 bases. The germline V gene encodes CDR1 MNHEY and CDR2 SVGEGT. This CDR3 is built from 15 residues. The CDR3 DNA is TGTGCCAGCAGCGCACAGGGGAACTCCTACGATGAGCAGTTCTTC. Translation: CASSAQGNSYDEQFF.

This clonotype was observed a few times. This rearrangement joins TRBV5-1 to TRBJ2-5; 9 nucleotides agree with TRBD1. CDR1 and CDR2 (germline): SGHRS, YFSETQ. With V trimmed by 4 bases and J by 2 bases, 6 bases remained unmatched. The length of the CDR3 is 15 residues. CDR3 sequence (DNA): TGCGCCAGCAGCGCCTGGGGGACAGGGCAAGAGACCCAGTACTTC. It specifies CASSAWGTGQETQYF. Looking up the rest from reference TRBV5-1 and TRBJ2-5 gives the full variable domain: KAGVTQTPRYLIKTRGQQVTLSCSPISGHRSVSWYQQTPGQGLQFLFEYFSETQRNKGNFPGRFSGRQFSNSRSEMNVSTLELGDSALYLCASSAWGTGQETQYFGPGTRLLVL.

This clonotype was seen only a few times. The junction differs from germline at one of its ends, possibly a read error. The V call is TRBV20-1, the J call TRBJ2-7; TRBD1 agrees at 10 bases. The CDR3 runs to 14 residues. CDR1 is DFQATT, CDR2 SNEGSKA, per germline (reference sequence). The CDR3, as DNA: TGCAGTGCCGCCTTTGGGACAGGGGACTACGAGCGGTACTTC. Its translation: CSAAFGTGDYERYF.

This clonotype has ten or more counts. The V and J genes are TRBV11-1 and TRBJ1-1; D is uncertain. The CDR3 has 16 residues. Between the trimmed V and J ends, which lost 4 bases and 7 bases, there was a span of 22 bases. Germline values: CDR1 SGHAT, CDR2 FQDESV (reference sequence). For the CDR3, the DNA is TGTGCCAGCAGCTCAACAAACCGGGCGGGTTCAAATGAAGCTTTCTTT. Translation: CASSSTNRAGSNEAFF.

The CDR3 protein is CASSYQSTGSEQFF. The CDR3 DNA reads TGTGCCAGCAGTTACCAATCGACAGGGTCTGAGCAGTTCTTC. The chain uses TRBV6-9 and TRBJ2-1, with TRBD1 identical over 7 bases. V lost 3 bases and J lost 9; bases outside the gene matches: 8. This CDR3 region has 14 residues. Germline V CDR1 and CDR2: MNHGY, SVAAGI.

This clonotype was counted at least ten times. The genes are TRBV5-1 and TRBJ2-7, with D uncertain. The V and J ends lost 3 bases and 4 bases respectively, with 14 bases between them. Germline assignment: CDR1 SGHRS and CDR2 YFSETQ. The CDR3 runs 14 residues. The CDR3: CASSSNRQAYEQYF. The CDR3 DNA sequence: TGCGCCAGCAGCTCGAACAGACAAGCTTACGAGCAGTACTTC.

This clonotype was seen repeatedly, ten times or more. The CDR3 spells CSAQLAADTQYF. In nucleotides, the CDR3 is TGCAGTGCTCAACTAGCGGCAGATACGCAGTATTTT. This chain joins TRBV20-1 and TRBJ2-3, with 8 bases that match TRBD2. The V gene end was trimmed by 5 bases and the J gene end by 4 bases; junction bases not matched to a gene: 2. The germline V gene encodes CDR1 DFQATT and CDR2 SNEGSKA (reference sequence). The CDR3 extends over 12 amino acids.

This clonotype was found many times. The chain is built from TRBV28 and TRBJ2-4; D possibly corresponds to TRBD1 (6 bases). The germline CDR1 and CDR2 sequences are MDHEN and SYDVKM. This CDR3 spans 17 amino acids. Deletions cut 6 bases from V and 1 base from J, with 19 bases between. CDR3 in DNA: TGTGCCAGCAGCGCCAGGGCAGTCAGGGGCGCCAAAAACATTCAGTACTTC. Protein sequence: CASSARAVRGAKNIQYF. The full variable domain, its missing parts supplied by reference TRBV28 and TRBJ2-4, is DVKVTQSSRYLVKRTGEKVFLECVQDMDHENMFWYRQDPGLGLRLIYFSYDVKMKEKGDIPEGYSVSREKKERFSLILESASTNQTSMYLCASSARAVRGAKNIQYFGAGTRLSVL.

This clonotype showed up many times. CDR3: CSVDQGVGNEQFF. Here the CDR3 DNA reads TGCAGCGTTGACCAGGGGGTCGGAAATGAGCAGTTCTTC. The rearrangement uses TRBV29-1 and TRBJ2-1; 7 nucleotides line up with TRBD1. This CDR3 region has 13 residues. Unmatched junction bases numbered 6, after V lost 3 bases and J lost 7 bases. Germline values: CDR1 SQVTM, CDR2 ANQGSEA.

This clonotype has ten or more counts. The chain links TRBV11-3 to TRBJ2-3, with unresolved D. V lost 4 bases, J lost 2 bases, and 10 bases lay in between. Germline values: CDR1 SGHNT, CDR2 YENEEA. CDR3 length: 14 amino acids. CDR3 protein: CASSSTLSTDTQYF. CDR3 coding DNA: TGTGCCAGCAGCTCAACACTCTCCACAGATACGCAGTATTTT.

This clonotype was observed at least ten times. V and J are TRBV6-5 and TRBJ2-5, with D tentatively TRBD1 (6 bases). Trimming removed 0 bases at V and 1 base at J, with 9 bases between. This CDR3 spans 15 amino acids. Germline V gene sequence: CDR1 MNHEY, CDR2 SVGAGI. This CDR3 is CASSYSGQLQETQYF. CDR3 nucleotides: TGTGCCAGCAGTTACTCCGGACAGCTCCAAGAGACCCAGTACTTC.

This clonotype was seen only a few times. The chain is built from TRBV24-1 and TRBJ2-4; no firm D call. The CDR3 has 13 amino acids. The germline V gene encodes CDR1 KGHDR and CDR2 SFDVKD. Trimming cost V 10 bases and J 0 bases, with 9 bases left between them. Here the CDR3 reads CATKSVAKNIQYF. The CDR3 DNA follows: TGTGCCACGAAATCGGTAGCCAAAAACATTCAGTACTTC.

The sample holds a few counts of this clonotype. The rearrangement joins TRBV28 to TRBJ2-3; D is perhaps TRBD1 or TRBD2 (5 bases each). V shed 1 base and J shed 4 bases, with 15 bases lying between them. Germline CDR1 reads MDHEN; CDR2 reads SYDVKM. CDR3 size: 16 residues. CDR3 nucleotides: TGTGCCAGCAGTTTATTAGGCGGTAGAGGGGCAGATACGCAGTATTTT. Translating it yields CASSLLGGRGADTQYF.

This clonotype occurred many times. The J gene is TRBJ1-1, the V gene TRBV18, with no clear D. Germline assignment: CDR1 KGHSH and CDR2 LQKENI. The CDR3 covers 14 residues. With 5 bases removed from V and 4 bases from J, the gap between germline ends came to 14 bases. CDR3 sequence reads: CASSSVVGGTEAFF. The CDR3 nucleotides read TGTGCCAGCTCAAGCGTCGTCGGTGGCACTGAAGCTTTCTTT.

In its sample, this clonotype was seen many times. CDR3 sequence (DNA): TGTGCCAGCAGCCAGGGACAGGGAGCGAGCTCCTACAATGAGCAGTTCTTC. It translates to CASSQGQGASSYNEQFF. The chain carries TRBV5-8 and TRBJ2-1; 9 nucleotides agree with TRBD1. The J segment lost 0 bases and the V segment lost 4 bases, leaving 8 bases of the junction unmatched. The CDR3 totals 17 residues. Per the germline V gene, CDR1 is SGHTS and CDR2 is YDEGEE.

The rearrangement joins TRBV24-1 to TRBJ2-6; D may be TRBD1 or TRBD2 (5 bases each). Germline CDR1 reads KGHDR; CDR2 reads SFDVKD. The V end was cut by 4 bases, the J end by 0 bases, with 9 bases between. This CDR3 is 16 amino acids long. The CDR3 DNA is TGTGCCACCAGTGAGGGGGACCACTCTGGGGCCAACGTCCTGACTTTC. Translating it yields CATSEGDHSGANVLTF.

This clonotype was recorded at least ten times. The rearrangement uses TRBV7-2 and TRBJ2-5; 11 bases match TRBD2. The germline V gene encodes CDR1 SGHTA and CDR2 FQGNSA. This CDR3 spans 15 amino acids. V was clipped by 3 bases and J by 4 bases; unmatched bases: 4. The CDR3 coding sequence is TGTGCCAGCAGCTTCGGGACTAGCGGCGCAGAGACCCAGTACTTC. It codes for CASSFGTSGAETQYF. The full variable domain, with the rest looked up from reference TRBV7-2 and TRBJ2-5, is GAGVSQSPSNKVTEKGKDVELRCDPISGHTALYWYRQSLGQGLEFLIYFQGNSAPDKSGLPSDRFSAERTGGSVSTLTIQRTQQEDSAVYLCASSFGTSGAETQYFGPGTRLLVL.